These 31 T cell receptor beta chains were sequenced from one sample in a study of blood T cell repertoires in COVID-19. The assay was immunoSEQ multiplex PCR, and TCRdb's table has in-frame clones only and misses some. The sample consists of approximately 170,000 clones, about 86% of them appearing once. Sequencing was carried out using peripheral blood. These TCRs come from a woman aged 70-85 years who had recovered from COVID-19.

CDR3 sequence reads: CASSLVAGANEQFF. CDR3 DNA sequence: TGCGCCAGCAGCTTGGTCGCGGGAGCCAATGAGCAGTTCTTC. The J gene is TRBJ2-1, the V gene TRBV5-1; 7 bases align to TRBD2. CDR1 and CDR2 from the germline V gene are SGHRS and YFSETQ. This CDR3 comprises 14 residues. The V and J ends lost 0 bases and 6 bases, in that order; junction bases with no gene match: 3.

V and J are TRBV9 and TRBJ2-1; 9 bases line up with TRBD1. CDR1 and CDR2 (germline): SGDLS, YYNGEE. The CDR3 extends over 17 amino acids. J was trimmed by 3 bases and V by 2 bases; bases with no gene match: 9. CDR3 sequence reads: CASSVLGQGMSYNEQFF. CDR3 DNA sequence: TGTGCCAGCAGCGTTTTGGGACAGGGAATGAGCTACAATGAGCAGTTCTTC.

This chain joins TRBV11-2 and TRBJ2-3, with 7 bases aligning to TRBD2. The CDR3 loop spans 17 amino acids. The J segment lost 0 bases and the V segment lost 8 bases, leaving 14 bases of the junction unmatched. The germline V gene encodes CDR1 SGHAT and CDR2 FQNNGV. The CDR3 coding sequence is TGTGCCAGCCTCCTAACCGCAGCGGGGACTAGCACAGATACGCAGTATTTT. The encoded protein is CASLLTAAGTSTDTQYF.

The V and J genes are TRBV27 and TRBJ2-2, with 7 bases fitting TRBD2. This CDR3 has 15 amino acids. Germline V gene lookup returns CDR1 MNHEY and CDR2 SMNVEV (reference sequence). The V gene end was trimmed by 7 bases and the J gene end by 4 bases; junction bases not matched to a gene: 9. CDR3 in DNA: TGTGCCAGCACCCACGGGGGGTCCGGCACCGGGGAGCTGTTTTTT. This codes for CASTHGGSGTGELFF.

V and J are TRBV5-4 and TRBJ2-3, with 12 positions matching TRBD2. The CDR3 loop spans 16 amino acids. Germline CDR1 is SGHNT and CDR2 is YYREEE (reference sequence). With V trimmed by 4 bases and J by 0 bases, 3 bases remained unmatched. The CDR3 sequence is CASSPGTSGSTDTQYF. CDR3 coding DNA: TGTGCCAGCAGCCCCGGGACTAGCGGGAGCACAGATACGCAGTATTTT.

The gene calls are TRBV30 and TRBJ2-4; 9 nucleotides match TRBD1. This CDR3 comprises 16 residues. After removal of 4 bases from V and 7 bases from J, the junction contained 14 bases not matched to a gene. CDR1 is GTSNPN and CDR2 is SVGIG in the germline V gene (reference sequence). The DNA of the CDR3 is TGTGCCTGGACCGCCCCGAGACAGGGGGATCGGAACATTCAGTACTTC. It translates to CAWTAPRQGDRNIQYF.

This clone was observed a few times. The chain uses TRBV7-9 and TRBJ2-3; TRBD2 is a possible D gene (6 bases). Germline loops: CDR1 SEHNR, CDR2 FQNEAQ (reference sequence). The CDR3 consists of 14 residues. With 3 bases removed from V and 0 bases from J, the gap between germline ends came to 7 bases. CDR3 protein: CASSLEGSTDTQYF. CDR3 sequence (DNA): TGTGCCAGCAGCTTGGAGGGGAGCACAGATACGCAGTATTTT.

This clone was picked up a small number of times. This chain uses TRBV6-7 with TRBJ1-5; 7 bases fit TRBD1. TRBV6-7 is recorded as an ORF, its role being uncertain. V lost 7 bases, J lost 7 bases, and 10 bases stayed unmatched. The CDR3 is made up of 14 amino acids. This CDR3 reads CASTLDRWGQPQHF. The CDR3 DNA is TGTGCCAGCACCCTGGACAGGTGGGGCCAGCCCCAGCATTTT.

The chain carries TRBV19 and TRBJ2-2; 8 bases are a match to TRBD2. Germline CDR1 LNHDA, CDR2 SQIVND (reference sequence). V was clipped by 6 bases and J by 4 bases; unmatched bases: 7. There are 15 residues in the CDR3. The CDR3 spells CASRRASGSTGELFF. CDR3 nucleotides: TGTGCCAGTAGAAGGGCTAGCGGGTCCACCGGGGAGCTGTTTTTT.

The chain recombines TRBV7-9 with TRBJ1-6, with D perhaps TRBD1 (6 bases). V lost 5 bases, J lost 7 bases, and 12 bases lay in between. From germline, CDR1 is SEHNR and CDR2 FQNEAQ (reference sequence). CDR3 length equals 14 residues. CDR3 in DNA: TGTGCCAGCAGCATTACAGGGTGGAATTCACCCCTCCACTTT. This encodes CASSITGWNSPLHF.

The V call is TRBV6-4, the J call TRBJ1-6; TRBD1 might be the D (5 bases). This CDR3 has 15 residues. Germline values: CDR1 MRHNA, CDR2 SNTAGT. V lost 6 bases and J 10 bases, leaving 19 bases between the germline ends. The chain's CDR3 is CASSPTGDPSSPLHF. DNA for the CDR3: TGTGCCAGCAGCCCAACGGGGGACCCTTCATCACCCCTCCACTTT.

This sequence joins TRBV5-5 and TRBJ2-7, with 7 bases matching TRBD2. V trimming: 2 bases; J trimming: 3 bases; junction bases outside the gene matches: 8. The CDR3 is 15 amino acids. Germline assignment: CDR1 SGHKS and CDR2 YYEKEE (reference sequence). The CDR3 is CASSFGFSGGYEQYF. In DNA form, the CDR3 reads TGTGCCAGCAGCTTCGGGTTCTCGGGGGGCTACGAGCAGTACTTC.

This clone appeared a few times. V is TRBV18 and J is TRBJ1-3; D is unresolved. The V end lost 3 bases, the J end lost 10 bases, and 13 bases lay between the germline ends. Germline V gives CDR1 KGHSH, CDR2 LQKENI. The CDR3 runs to 13 residues. The CDR3 loop is CASSPESRGTIYF. CDR3 sequence (DNA): TGTGCCAGCTCACCCGAGTCTCGGGGAACCATATATTTT.

This clone was counted a single time. CDR3 DNA: TGTGCCAGCAGCCACCGGGGGACGGACACAACTAATGAAAAACTGTTTTTT. Its protein is CASSHRGTDTTNEKLFF. The chain links TRBV3-1 (or the pseudogene TRBV3-2) to TRBJ1-4; D is possibly TRBD1 (5 bases). Trimming stripped 3 bases from V and 0 bases from J, with 14 bases between. This CDR3 has 17 amino acids. CDR1 is LGHDT, CDR2 YNNKEL, per germline (reference sequence).

This clone was seen a few times. The chain recombines TRBV7-9 with TRBJ1-2, with TRBD1 identical over 8 bases. Germline lookup yields CDR1 SEHNR and CDR2 FQNEAQ (reference sequence). The V segment lost 4 bases and the J segment 9 bases; nucleotides outside the gene matches: 4. The CDR3 loop spans 12 amino acids. CDR3 loop: CASSSRTGSYTF. Written as DNA, the CDR3 is TGTGCCAGCAGCTCGCGGACAGGGAGCTACACCTTC.

The chain combines TRBV7-9 with TRBJ1-3; no clear D gene. The CDR3 contains 13 residues. Germline CDR1 reads SEHNR; CDR2 reads FQNEAQ (reference sequence). V lost 7 bases, J lost 4 bases, and 11 bases lay in between. The CDR3 coding sequence is TGTGCCAGCACAATCGCCAGGGGAAACACCATATATTTT. Its translation: CASTIARGNTIYF.

The chain recombines TRBV6-1 with TRBJ2-7, with a weak D call TRBD2 (6 bases). Germline V gene data show CDR1 as MNHNS and CDR2 as SASEGT. The CDR3 spans 14 residues. Trimming pared 0 bases from V and 3 bases from J, leaving 9 bases between. The DNA for the CDR3 is TGTGCCAGCAGTGAAGCGCGGGGCTTCTACGAGCAGTACTTC. This codes for CASSEARGFYEQYF.

This rearrangement joins TRBV11-2 to TRBJ2-2, with 7 nucleotides matching TRBD2. After removal of 1 base from V and 5 bases from J, the junction contained 7 bases not matched to a gene. The length of the CDR3 is 16 residues. Germline CDR1 is SGHAT and CDR2 is FQNNGV. The CDR3 DNA is TGTGCCAGCAGCTTAGCGGGGGGACCCAGGACCGGGGAGCTGTTTTTT. It codes for CASSLAGGPRTGELFF.

The chain recombines TRBV4-1 with TRBJ2-7; TRBD1 agrees at 10 bases. This CDR3 is built from 14 residues. V gave up 6 bases and J gave up 2 bases; unmatched junction bases: 4. Germline V CDR1 and CDR2: MGHRA, YSYEKL. The CDR3: CASRPGTGAYEQYF. The CDR3 nucleotides are TGCGCCAGCAGACCCGGGACAGGGGCCTACGAGCAGTACTTC.

The rearrangement joins TRBV20-1 to TRBJ1-4; no clear D. V was shortened by 6 bases and J by 7 bases, with 9 bases between the two germline ends. CDR3 length: 11 amino acids. The germline CDR1 and CDR2 sequences are DFQATT and SNEGSKA (reference sequence). CDR3 loop: CSARRAEKLFF. The CDR3 DNA sequence: TGCAGTGCCCGCCGCGCTGAAAAACTGTTTTTT.

The CDR3 loop reads CASSDLTDFSYNEQFF. DNA of the CDR3: TGTGCCAGCAGTGATCTGACCGACTTCTCCTACAATGAGCAGTTCTTC. This chain links TRBV2 with TRBJ2-1; D is unresolved. This CDR3 contains 16 residues. V was shortened by 3 bases and J by 0 bases, with 12 bases between the two germline ends. Germline-derived CDR1 and CDR2 are SNHLY and FYNNEI.

The V call is TRBV9, the J call TRBJ2-7; TRBD2 aligns across 11 bases. The CDR3 is 15 residues long. The trim removed 4 bases at V and 0 bases at J, leaving 3 bases unmatched. Germline V gene data show CDR1 as SGDLS and CDR2 as YYNGEE. This chain's CDR3 is CASSPGLAVSYEQYF. The CDR3 coding sequence is TGTGCCAGCAGCCCGGGACTAGCGGTCTCCTACGAGCAGTACTTC.

The genes are TRBV28 and TRBJ1-1; possibly TRBD1 for D (5 bases). V dropped 10 bases and J dropped 10 bases, with 19 bases sitting between them. The CDR3 has 12 residues. Germline V CDR1 and CDR2: MDHEN, SYDVKM. The CDR3 here is CATSRAGYGAFF. Written as DNA, the CDR3 is TGTGCCACCTCCCGGGCAGGGTACGGAGCTTTCTTT.

The rearrangement joins TRBV5-1 to TRBJ2-3, with D uncertain. In germline, CDR1 is SGHRS, CDR2 YFSETQ. Trimming removed 0 bases at V and 0 bases at J, with 8 bases between. The CDR3 spans 15 residues. The CDR3 protein is CASSLAGYSTDTQYF. Here the CDR3 DNA reads TGCGCCAGCAGCTTGGCCGGGTATAGCACAGATACGCAGTATTTT.

The V gene is TRBV7-6, the J gene TRBJ2-5, with 9 bases fitting TRBD2. The CDR3 is 14 residues long. V trimming: 7 bases; J trimming: 2 bases; junction bases outside the gene matches: 5. Looked up from germline, CDR1 is SGHVS and CDR2 is FNYEAQ. The CDR3: CASTLTSGQETQYF. CDR3 sequence (DNA): TGTGCCAGCACCCTGACTAGCGGACAAGAGACCCAGTACTTC.

The V and J genes are TRBV6-5 and TRBJ2-7; 8 nucleotides align to TRBD1. The V and J ends lost 5 bases and 6 bases, in that order; junction bases with no gene match: 6. Per the germline V gene, CDR1 is MNHEY and CDR2 is SVGAGI. This CDR3 comprises 13 residues. CDR3: CASSPQGAREQYF. For the CDR3, the DNA is TGTGCCAGCAGTCCGCAGGGGGCTCGCGAGCAGTACTTC.

This clone appeared once. The chain links TRBV30 to TRBJ1-5, with unresolved D. The length of the CDR3 is 12 residues. V was cut by 5 bases and J by 9 bases, with 14 bases left in between. Germline V gene sequence: CDR1 GTSNPN, CDR2 SVGIG (reference sequence). The CDR3 region is CAWGDLGGPQHF. In DNA form, the CDR3 reads TGTGCCTGGGGAGACCTGGGAGGGCCCCAGCATTTT.

The V and J genes are TRBV19 and TRBJ1-1, with TRBD1 identical over 7 bases. Trimming took 4 bases from V and 5 from J; bases not matched to a gene: 4. There are 13 residues in the CDR3. CDR1 is LNHDA and CDR2 is SQIVND in the germline V gene (reference sequence). The CDR3 loop reads CASSKDRRTEAFF. The DNA for the CDR3 is TGTGCCAGTAGTAAGGACAGGAGGACTGAAGCTTTCTTT.

This clone came up once. The chain combines TRBV5-6 with TRBJ1-1, with D possibly matching TRBD1 (6 bases). CDR1 and CDR2 from the germline V gene are SGHDT and YYEEEE. The length of the CDR3 is 16 residues. Trimming removed 0 bases at V and 1 base at J, with 13 bases between. Here the CDR3 DNA reads TGTGCCAGCAGCTTGGGTGGCGGGGGCAGGAACACTGAAGCTTTCTTT. Translated: CASSLGGGGRNTEAFF.

In DNA form, the CDR3 reads TGCAGTGCTAGTCCACTGGGGACAGGGGGTGAGACCCAGTACTTC. Its protein is CSASPLGTGGETQYF. The chain carries TRBV20-1 and TRBJ2-5; TRBD1 matches 11 bases. Per germline, CDR1 DFQATT and CDR2 SNEGSKA (reference sequence). Trimming removed 3 bases from V and 5 bases from J; junction bases left unmatched: 8. This CDR3 is 15 amino acids long.

The CDR3 loop is CASSPLREAIYNEQFF. The CDR3 DNA is TGTGCCAGCAGCCCCCTCCGGGAGGCAATTTACAATGAGCAGTTCTTC. This chain joins TRBV3-1 (or the pseudogene TRBV3-2) and TRBJ2-1; 7 nucleotides match TRBD2. Germline V gene lookup returns CDR1 LGHDT and CDR2 YNNKEL (reference sequence). The CDR3 runs to 16 residues. V lost 4 bases and J lost 4; bases outside the gene matches: 10.